This TCR beta chain was captured in a study of cytomegalovirus exposure and HLA in healthy donors. Among the roughly 120 subjects of the validation cohort, separate from the approximately 670-subject first cohort, were the donors. Germline CDR1 KGHSH, CDR2 LQKENI. This CDR3 contains 18 residues. V shed 2 bases and J 0 bases; nucleotides not matched to a gene: 12. Study-wide points: Specific recognition of CMV antigens was confirmed in vitro for three chains (all CMV-associated). Most TCR sequences proved rare, with some public TCRs found in many donors. According to the study, approximately 150 TCR beta chains were cytomegalovirus-associated.

This table comes from immunoSEQ multiplex PCR, and its TCRdb copy is limited to in-frame clones, with some not included. The sample consists of 120,000 to 150,000 clones, roughly 87% of them appearing once. Comments on this clone: Its antigen remains unknown.

The chain joins TRBV18 to TRBJ2-7, with 8 bases that match TRBD1. The sequence came from a young man in good health and CMV-seropositive. Sequenced material: PBMCs. CDR3 sequence reads: CASSPSRGQVQGSYEQYF. The CDR3 nucleotides read TGTGCCAGCTCACCATCCAGGGGGCAAGTCCAGGGCTCCTACGAGCAGTACTTC. The full variable domain, completed using reference TRBV18 and TRBJ2-7, is NAGVMQNPRHLVRRRGQEARLRCSPMKGHSHVYWYRQLPEEGLKFMVYLQKENIIDESGMPKERFSAEFPKEGPSILRIQQVVRGDSAAYFCASSPSRGQVQGSYEQYFGPGTRLTVT.